The present T cell receptor (beta chain) was sequenced within a study of early T cells in non-severe SARS-CoV-2 infection. Study-wide results and limits: Comparison of clonotypes with VDJdb favored anti-spike CD8 responses while missing private and CD4 specificities.

This CDR3 has 11 residues. CDR1 is DFQATT, CDR2 SNEGSKA, per germline (reference sequence). Trimming left V 4 bases short and J 8 bases short, with 9 bases between. This clonotype was picked up many times. Its antigen is as yet unknown. TCRdb recomputed calls from the 5' RACE reads with MiXCR, one row per CDR3 protein. In the table there are about 50,000 distinct CDR3 sequences, about a tenth of which are singletons. The gene calls are TRBV20-1 and TRBJ2-1; D is unclear. The material sequenced was whole blood. This sequence originates from an adult who was a healthcare worker with PCR-confirmed SARS-CoV-2 infection or an uninfected control (not recorded which). The CDR3 DNA is TGCAGTGCTAATCCGGGTTATGAGCAGTTCTTC. Translating it yields CSANPGYEQFF.